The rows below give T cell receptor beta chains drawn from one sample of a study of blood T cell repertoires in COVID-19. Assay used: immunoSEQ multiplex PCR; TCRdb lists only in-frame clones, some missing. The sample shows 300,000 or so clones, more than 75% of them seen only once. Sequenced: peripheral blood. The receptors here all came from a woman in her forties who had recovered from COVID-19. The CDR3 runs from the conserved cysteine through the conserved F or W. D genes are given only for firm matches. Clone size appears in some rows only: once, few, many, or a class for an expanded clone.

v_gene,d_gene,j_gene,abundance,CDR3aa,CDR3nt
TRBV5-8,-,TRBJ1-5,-,CASSLVAGVEQPQHF,TGTGCCAGCAGCTTGGTGGCCGGGGTTGAGCAGCCCCAGCATTTT
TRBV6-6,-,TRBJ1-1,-,CASSYPDTEAFF,TGTGCCAGCAGTTACCCAGACACTGAAGCTTTCTTT
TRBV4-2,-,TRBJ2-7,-,CASSQDLGGLYEQYF,TGTGCCAGCAGCCAAGATCTGGGGGGTCTGTACGAGCAGTACTTC
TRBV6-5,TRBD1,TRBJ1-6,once,CASSAPGTGKSPLHF,TGTGCCAGCAGCGCTCCCGGGACAGGGAAGTCACCCCTCCACTTT
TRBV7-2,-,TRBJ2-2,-,CASSRPRRGGELFF,TGTGCCAGCAGCCGGCCCCGCCGGGGCGGGGAGCTGTTTTTT
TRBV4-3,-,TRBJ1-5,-,CASSQGQNNQPQHF,TGCGCCAGCAGCCAAGGACAGAACAATCAGCCCCAGCATTTT
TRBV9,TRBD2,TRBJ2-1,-,CASSVTSGGARSSYNEQFF,TGTGCCAGCAGCGTTACTAGCGGGGGGGCCCGGAGCTCCTACAATGAGCAGTTCTTC
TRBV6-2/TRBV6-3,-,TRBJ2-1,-,CASSYGGSGPNEQFF,TGTGCCAGCAGTTACGGGGGTAGCGGCCCCAATGAGCAGTTCTTC
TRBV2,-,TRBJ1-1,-,CASSEFYSGMNTEAFF,TGTGCCAGCAGTGAATTTTACTCGGGGATGAACACTGAAGCTTTCTTT
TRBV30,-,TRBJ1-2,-,CAWSVQWLYGYTF,TGTGCCTGGAGTGTACAATGGCTCTATGGCTACACCTTC
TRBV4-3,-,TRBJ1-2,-,CASSHGPGSSGYTF,TGCGCCAGCAGCCACGGGCCAGGGTCGAGTGGCTACACCTTC
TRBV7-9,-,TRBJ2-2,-,CASSAGTLF,TGTGCCAGCAGCGCCGGGACTCTTTTT
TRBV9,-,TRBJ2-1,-,CASSLAQRQFF,TGTGCCAGCAGCTTAGCCCAGCGGCAGTTCTTC
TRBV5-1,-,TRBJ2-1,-,CASSLPSLALYNEQFF,TGCGCCAGCAGCCTACCCTCCCTAGCGCTGTACAATGAGCAGTTCTTC
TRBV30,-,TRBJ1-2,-,CAWRLGAGGYTF,TGTGCCTGGAGGTTGGGGGCAGGTGGCTACACCTTC
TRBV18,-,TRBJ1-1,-,CASSLRAGTEAFF,TGTGCCAGCTCACTCAGGGCAGGAACTGAAGCTTTCTTT
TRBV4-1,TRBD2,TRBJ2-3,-,CASSHGGGYTDTQYF,TGCGCCAGCAGCCACGGCGGGGGGTACACAGATACGCAGTATTTT
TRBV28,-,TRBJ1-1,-,CASSLLGRVGTEAFF,TGTGCCAGCAGTTTATTGGGCAGGGTGGGCACTGAAGCTTTCTTT
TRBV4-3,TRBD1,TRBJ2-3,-,CASSQEDRALSTDTQYF,TGCGCCAGCAGCCAAGAGGACAGGGCCCTTAGCACAGATACGCAGTATTTT
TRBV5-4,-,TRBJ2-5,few,CASSLTQGQETQYF,TGTGCCAGCAGCTTAACACAGGGCCAAGAGACCCAGTACTTC
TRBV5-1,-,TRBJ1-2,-,CASSEKPAGAGNYGYTF,TGCGCCAGCAGCGAGAAACCGGCAGGGGCCGGAAACTATGGCTACACCTTC
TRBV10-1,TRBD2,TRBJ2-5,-,CASSEGSSGGQETQYF,TGCGCCAGCAGTGAAGGTTCTAGCGGGGGACAAGAGACCCAGTACTTC
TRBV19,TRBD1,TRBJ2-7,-,CASTPTGVGFYEQYF,TGTGCCAGTACCCCGACAGGGGTTGGTTTCTACGAGCAGTACTTC
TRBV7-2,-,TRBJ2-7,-,CASSLLFPGEQYF,TGTGCCAGCAGCTTACTTTTCCCGGGTGAGCAGTACTTC
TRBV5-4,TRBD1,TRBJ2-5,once,CASSSGTGGRETQYF,TGTGCCAGCAGCTCCGGGACAGGGGGCAGGGAGACCCAGTACTTC
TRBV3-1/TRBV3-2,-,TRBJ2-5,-,CASSQDLEETQYF,TGTGCCAGCAGCCAAGACCTAGAGGAGACCCAGTACTTC
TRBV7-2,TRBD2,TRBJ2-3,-,CASSLNPGLAGAGRDTQYF,TGTGCCAGCAGCTTAAACCCGGGACTAGCGGGGGCCGGGAGGGATACGCAGTATTTT
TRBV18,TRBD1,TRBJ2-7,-,CASSEGTGRNEQYF,TGTGCCAGCTCAGAGGGGACAGGGAGGAACGAGCAGTACTTC
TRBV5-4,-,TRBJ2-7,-,CASSLEASSYEQYF,TGTGCCAGCAGCTTGGAGGCTAGCTCCTACGAGCAGTACTTC
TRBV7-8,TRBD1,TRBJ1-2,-,CASSLGGGTGDYGYTF,TGTGCCAGCAGCTTAGGGGGAGGGACAGGGGACTATGGCTACACCTTC
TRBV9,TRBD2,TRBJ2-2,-,CASSPLGTSVFGELFF,TGTGCCAGCAGCCCTCTCGGGACTAGCGTTTTCGGGGAGCTGTTTTTT
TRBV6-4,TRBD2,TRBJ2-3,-,CASRARGEDTQYF,TGTGCCAGCAGAGCCCGGGGGGAAGATACGCAGTATTTT
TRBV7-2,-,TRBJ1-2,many,CASSLGSGSYGYTF,TGTGCCAGCAGCTTAGGGAGCGGGTCCTATGGCTACACCTTC
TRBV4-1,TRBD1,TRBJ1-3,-,CASSPPGQVSGNTIYF,TGCGCCAGCAGCCCCCCGGGACAGGTCTCTGGAAACACCATATATTTT
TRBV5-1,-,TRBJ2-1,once,CASSLVGSSYNEQFF,TGCGCCAGCAGCTTGGTGGGGAGTTCCTACAATGAGCAGTTCTTC
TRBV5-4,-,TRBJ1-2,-,CATGLQGTNYGYTF,TGTGCCACTGGCCTTCAGGGGACAAACTATGGCTACACCTTC
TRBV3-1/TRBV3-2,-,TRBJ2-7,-,CASSQKPGNYEQYF,TGTGCCAGCAGCCAGAAACCCGGGAACTACGAGCAGTACTTC
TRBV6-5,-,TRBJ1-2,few,CASTGGGGYTF,TGTGCCAGCACCGGGGGAGGGGGCTACACCTTC
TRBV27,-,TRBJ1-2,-,CASSLWQGSSGYTF,TGTGCCAGCAGTTTATGGCAGGGGTCTAGTGGCTACACCTTC
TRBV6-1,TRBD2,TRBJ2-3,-,CASSEISGGSTDTQYF,TGTGCCAGCAGTGAAATTAGCGGGGGATCCACAGATACGCAGTATTTT
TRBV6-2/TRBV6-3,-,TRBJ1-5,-,CASSPFGTPNQPQHF,TGTGCCAGCAGTCCCTTCGGGACACCCAATCAGCCCCAGCATTTT
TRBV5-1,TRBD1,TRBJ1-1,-,CASTLRGVNTEAFF,TGCGCCAGCACCCTCAGGGGGGTGAACACTGAAGCTTTCTTT
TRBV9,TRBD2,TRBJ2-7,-,CASSVASGASYEQYF,TGTGCCAGCAGCGTAGCTAGCGGGGCTTCCTACGAGCAGTACTTC
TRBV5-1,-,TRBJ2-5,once,CASSPGGTQETQYF,TGCGCCAGCAGTCCGGGGGGCACCCAAGAGACCCAGTACTTC
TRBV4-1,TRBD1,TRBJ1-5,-,CASSQPPGQGTTNQPQHF,TGCGCCAGCAGCCAACCTCCGGGACAGGGGACCACCAATCAGCCCCAGCATTTT
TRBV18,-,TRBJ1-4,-,CASSPRGQNEKLFF,TGTGCCAGCTCACCAAGAGGACAGAATGAAAAACTGTTTTTT
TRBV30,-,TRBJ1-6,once,CAWSGWSNSPLHF,TGTGCCTGGAGTGGGTGGAGTAATTCACCCCTCCACTTT
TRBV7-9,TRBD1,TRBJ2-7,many,CASSLVYRGRGREQYF,TGTGCCAGCAGCTTAGTATACAGGGGGCGAGGAAGGGAGCAGTACTTC